The 14 T cell receptor beta chains below were found in one sample sequenced in a study of cytomegalovirus exposure and HLA in healthy donors. Vbeta (60) and Jbeta (13) primers were used in the PCR. Data came from immunoSEQ multiplex PCR; TCRdb stores just in-frame clones and leaves some out. The sample yields approximately 74,000 clones, more than 70% seen once. The sequenced sample consisted of PBMCs. Receptor source: a man in his forties or fifties in good health and CMV-seronegative.

The chain carries TRBV25-1 and TRBJ2-1; 10 nucleotides match TRBD2. Germline CDR1 is MGHDK and CDR2 is SYGVNS. This CDR3 comprises 16 residues. V was clipped by 2 bases and J by 12 bases; unmatched bases: 13. Written as DNA, the CDR3 is TGTGCCAGCAGTGAAGTGGCTAGCGGGAGATCCGTCCGGCAGTTCTTC. It specifies CASSEVASGRSVRQFF.

The chain joins TRBV5-5 to TRBJ2-3, with TRBD2 matching over 12 bases. CDR1 and CDR2 from the germline V gene are SGHKS and YYEKEE (reference sequence). This CDR3 has 17 residues. Trimming removed 3 bases from V and 0 bases from J; junction bases left unmatched: 5. The CDR3 DNA reads as TGTGCCAGCAGCTCTAGCGGGAGGGCCCCGAGCACAGATACGCAGTATTTT. This encodes CASSSSGRAPSTDTQYF.

The chain combines TRBV15 with TRBJ2-6; D possibly corresponds to TRBD1 (5 bases). With 1 base removed from V and 0 bases from J, the gap between germline ends came to 7 bases. The CDR3 totals 16 residues. Germline V gene data show CDR1 as LNHNV and CDR2 as YYDKDF (reference sequence). CDR3 coding DNA: TGTGCCACCAGCAGAGTAGGGGTCTCTGGGGCCAACGTCCTGACTTTC. It specifies CATSRVGVSGANVLTF.

The rearrangement links TRBV6-1 to TRBJ1-6, with 7 bases matching TRBD1. This CDR3 is built from 14 residues. Trimming at V came to 4 bases and at J to 7 bases, leaving 4 bases not matched to a gene. Germline V gene lookup returns CDR1 MNHNS and CDR2 SASEGT. The CDR3 loop reads CASSGGQTNSPLHF. As DNA, the CDR3 is TGTGCCAGCAGTGGGGGACAGACGAATTCACCCCTCCACTTT.

The chain has TRBV7-2 and TRBJ2-2, with D possibly TRBD2 on 6 matching bases. The germline CDR1 and CDR2 sequences are SGHTA and FQGNSA. Trimming pared 5 bases from V and 6 bases from J, leaving 19 bases between. The CDR3 spans 16 residues. CDR3 sequence (DNA): TGTGCCAGCAGCCTTACTGGGGGACTCCGCTCCGGGGAGCTGTTTTTT. The encoded protein is CASSLTGGLRSGELFF.

The rearrangement links TRBV19 to TRBJ2-6; no firm D call. Looked up from germline, CDR1 is LNHDA and CDR2 is SQIVND (reference sequence). V lost 1 base and J lost 0, with 7 bases in between. CDR3 length equals 16 residues. Written as DNA, the CDR3 is TGTGCCAGTAGTATAGCCAGAAACTCTGGGGCCAACGTCCTGACTTTC. Residues: CASSIARNSGANVLTF.

Comment on this clone: Other nucleotide sequences from this sample produce the same CDR3. The chain carries TRBV9 and TRBJ2-1; 7 nucleotides align to TRBD1. CDR1 is SGDLS, CDR2 YYNGEE, per germline. The CDR3 covers 13 residues. Trimming took 1 base from V and 6 from J; bases not matched to a gene: 1. The CDR3 loop reads CASSVNRGNEQFF. In DNA form, the CDR3 reads TGTGCCAGCAGCGTAAACAGGGGCAATGAGCAGTTCTTC.

The chain is built from TRBV5-5 and TRBJ2-7, with TRBD1 identical over 9 bases. J gave up 6 bases and V 4 bases, and 8 bases lay outside the gene matches. Germline CDR1 and CDR2: SGHKS and YYEKEE (reference sequence). The CDR3 sequence is 14 residues long. DNA for the CDR3: TGTGCCAGCAGCCCTGGACAGGGGACCTCCGAGCAGTACTTC. Amino acid sequence: CASSPGQGTSEQYF.

V is TRBV11-2 and J is TRBJ1-1, with D unclear. The length of the CDR3 is 13 residues. Trimming took 1 base from V and 1 from J, leaving 4 bases between them. The V gene's germline CDR1 is SGHAT and CDR2 FQNNGV. DNA of the CDR3: TGTGCCAGCAGCTTAGGAGGGAACACTGAAGCTTTCTTT. Translation: CASSLGGNTEAFF. The full variable domain, rest sourced from reference TRBV11-2 and TRBJ1-1, is EAGVAQSPRYKIIEKRQSVAFWCNPISGHATLYWYQQILGQGPKLLIQFQNNGVVDDSQLPKDRFSAERLKGVDSTLKIQPAKLEDSAVYLCASSLGGNTEAFFGQGTRLTVV.

This chain uses TRBV5-1 with TRBJ1-1, with D perhaps TRBD1 (6 bases). Germline V gene data show CDR1 as SGHRS and CDR2 as YFSETQ. The CDR3 is 15 residues long. V was pared by 0 bases and J by 3 bases, with 12 bases between. The CDR3 DNA is TGCGCCAGCAGCTTGGAGCAGGGGCCGTACACTGAAGCTTTCTTT. Translation gives CASSLEQGPYTEAFF.

The chain uses TRBV6-1 and TRBJ1-3; D perhaps matches TRBD1 (5 bases). Looked up from germline, CDR1 is MNHNS and CDR2 is SASEGT. There are 15 residues in the CDR3. Between the trimmed V and J ends, which lost 6 bases and 4 bases, there was a span of 16 bases. This CDR3 is CASSAREGPGNTIYF. The CDR3 DNA reads TGTGCCAGCAGCGCCCGGGAGGGGCCAGGAAACACCATATATTTT.

The sample holds a few counts of this clone. The gene calls are TRBV5-1 and TRBJ2-2; 10 bases fit TRBD1. Germline V CDR1 and CDR2: SGHRS, YFSETQ. The junction had 13 bases not matched to a gene; V was cut back by 2 bases and J by 6 bases. The CDR3 spans 18 residues. The CDR3 region has the DNA TGCGCCAGCAGCTTCCTTGCCCCGGGACAGGGGACCTCCGGGGAGCTGTTTTTT. Translated, it gives CASSFLAPGQGTSGELFF.

This chain uses TRBV27 with TRBJ2-5; 8 bases line up with TRBD1. The J call may not be correct, given that the DNA end is closer to TRBJ2-7. The germline CDR1 and CDR2 sequences are MNHEY and SMNVEV (reference sequence). The CDR3 is made up of 16 amino acids. The CDR3 nucleotides are TGTGCCAGCAGTAACCACCAACCGGGACAGGACTACGAGCAGTACTTC. This codes for CASSNHQPGQDYEQYF.

V usage is TRBV5-4 and J usage is TRBJ1-2; no definite D call. Germline values: CDR1 SGHNT, CDR2 YYREEE (reference sequence). The V end was cut by 0 bases, the J end by 0 bases, with 9 bases between. The CDR3 spans 15 residues. CDR3 loop: CASSLGASSNYGYTF. The CDR3 bases are TGTGCCAGCAGCTTGGGGGCCTCTTCTAACTATGGCTACACCTTC.